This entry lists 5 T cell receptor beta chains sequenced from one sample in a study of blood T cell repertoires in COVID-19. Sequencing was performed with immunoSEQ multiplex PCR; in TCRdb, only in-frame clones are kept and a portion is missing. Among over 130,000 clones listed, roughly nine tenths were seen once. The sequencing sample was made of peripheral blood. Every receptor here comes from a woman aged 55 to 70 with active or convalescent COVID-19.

The CDR3 DNA sequence: TGTGCCAGCAATCCTAGCGGGGGGACCTACAATGAGCAGTTCTTC. It specifies CASNPSGGTYNEQFF. The chain employs TRBV2 and TRBJ2-1, with TRBD2 matching 11 bases. The CDR3 contains 15 residues. In germline, CDR1 is SNHLY, CDR2 FYNNEI. V gave up 7 bases and J gave up 2 bases; unmatched junction bases: 4.

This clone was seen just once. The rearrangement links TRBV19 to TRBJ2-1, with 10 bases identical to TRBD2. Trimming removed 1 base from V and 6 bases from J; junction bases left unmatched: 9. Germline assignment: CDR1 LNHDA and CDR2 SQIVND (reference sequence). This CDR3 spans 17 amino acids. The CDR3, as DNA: TGTGCCAGTAGTATAGGGGGTTTAGCGGGGGGCCGCAATGAGCAGTTCTTC. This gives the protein CASSIGGLAGGRNEQFF.

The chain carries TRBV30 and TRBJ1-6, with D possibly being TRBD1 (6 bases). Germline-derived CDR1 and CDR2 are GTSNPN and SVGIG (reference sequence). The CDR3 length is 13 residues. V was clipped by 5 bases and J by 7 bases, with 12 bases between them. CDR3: CAWFGTGNSPLHF. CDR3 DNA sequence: TGTGCCTGGTTTGGTACAGGGAATTCACCCCTCCACTTT.

In DNA form, the CDR3 reads TGCGCCAGCAGCCCACAGGGTTCGGGCGACGAGCAGTACTTC. It is translated as CASSPQGSGDEQYF. The chain has TRBV5-1 and TRBJ2-7; TRBD1 might be the D (6 bases). Germline values: CDR1 SGHRS, CDR2 YFSETQ. V shed 4 bases and J shed 5 bases, with 16 bases lying between them. This CDR3 has 14 amino acids.

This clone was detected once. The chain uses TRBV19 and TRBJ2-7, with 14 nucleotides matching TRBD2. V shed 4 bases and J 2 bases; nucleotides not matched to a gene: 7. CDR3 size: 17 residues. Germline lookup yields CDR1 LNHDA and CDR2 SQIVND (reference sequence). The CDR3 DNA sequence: TGTGCCAGTAGTACGGGGGGACTAGCGGGGGACACCTACGAGCAGTACTTC. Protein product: CASSTGGLAGDTYEQYF.